The 10 T cell receptor beta chains below were found in one sample sequenced in a study of siplizumab effects on memory and regulatory T cells. Sequencing was performed with immunoSEQ multiplex PCR; in TCRdb, only in-frame clones are kept and a portion is missing. The table includes over 95,000 clones, about 93% detected once. The sequenced sample consisted of non-Treg CD4+ T cells sorted from blood. The receptors stem from a human donor in good health.

This chain joins TRBV2 and TRBJ2-3; TRBD2 matches at 13 bases. CDR1 is SNHLY and CDR2 is FYNNEI in the germline V gene. CDR3 length: 13 amino acids. Germline trimming cut 9 bases from V and 11 bases from J; bases unmatched to any gene: 8. The CDR3 spells CARSTSGGMGQYF. The CDR3 DNA reads TGTGCCAGGTCGACTAGCGGGGGGATGGGGCAGTATTTT.

The chain has TRBV10-3 and TRBJ2-5; no reliable D call. Germline CDR1 reads ENHRY; CDR2 reads SYGVKD. The CDR3 covers 13 residues. Trimming cost V 7 bases and J 5 bases, with 14 bases left between them. The CDR3 sequence is CAITPGHDETQYF. For the CDR3, the DNA is TGTGCCATCACCCCGGGCCATGATGAGACCCAGTACTTC.

A single count supports this clone. The rearrangement links TRBV11-2 to TRBJ2-7; 7 bases are a match to TRBD2. With V trimmed by 0 bases and J by 3 bases, 5 bases remained unmatched. Looked up from germline, CDR1 is SGHAT and CDR2 is FQNNGV. There are 15 residues in the CDR3. The CDR3 DNA follows: TGTGCCAGCAGCTTAGAGGGAGGGACTAACTACGAGCAGTACTTC. Translated: CASSLEGGTNYEQYF.

This sequence joins TRBV29-1 and TRBJ2-1; possibly TRBD1 for D (5 bases). Germline loops: CDR1 SQVTM, CDR2 ANQGSEA. Trimming shortened V by 4 bases and J by 7 bases, and 11 bases separated the two germline ends. This CDR3 comprises 12 residues. DNA for the CDR3: TGCAGCGTTGCCGACAGATATAATGAGCAGTTCTTC. Amino acids: CSVADRYNEQFF.

J is TRBJ2-5 and V is TRBV25-1; 8 positions match TRBD2. This CDR3 comprises 16 residues. Germline CDR1 is MGHDK and CDR2 is SYGVNS. V trimming: 1 base; J trimming: 1 base; junction bases outside the gene matches: 5. The CDR3 DNA follows: TGTGCCAGCAGTGAATCCGGGGGGGGCCCCCAAGAGACCCAGTACTTC. As protein: CASSESGGGPQETQYF.

CDR3 sequence: CASRAESSYEQYF. The DNA of the CDR3 is TGTGCCAGTAGGGCGGAGAGCTCCTACGAGCAGTACTTC. The V call is TRBV19, the J call TRBJ2-7; the D is unclear. Germline values: CDR1 LNHDA, CDR2 SQIVND (reference sequence). The CDR3 length is 13 residues. Trimming removed 6 bases from V and 0 bases from J, with 9 bases in between.

A single count supports this clone. The V gene is TRBV11-1, the J gene TRBJ1-1, with D possibly TRBD1 on 5 matching bases. Deletions cut 5 bases from V and 4 bases from J, with 17 bases between. The CDR3 extends over 15 amino acids. The germline V gene has CDR1 SGHAT and CDR2 FQDESV (reference sequence). The CDR3 DNA reads as TGTGCCAGCAGCGTAATCCAGGGTGGAAGCACTGAAGCTTTCTTT. This sequence encodes CASSVIQGGSTEAFF.

This chain joins TRBV7-9 and TRBJ1-2; D perhaps matches TRBD1 (6 bases). Germline CDR1 and CDR2: SEHNR and FQNEAQ (reference sequence). This CDR3 spans 15 amino acids. Trimming pared 1 base from V and 8 bases from J, leaving 17 bases between. The CDR3 loop is CASSLEPQGSSGYTF. CDR3 nucleotides: TGTGCCAGCAGCTTAGAACCACAGGGTTCCTCCGGCTACACCTTC. The variable domain in full, completed from reference TRBV7-9 and TRBJ1-2, reads DTGVSQNPRHKITKRGQNVTFRCDPISEHNRLYWYRQTLGQGPEFLTYFQNEAQLEKSRLLSDRFSAERPKGSFSTLEIQRTEQGDSAMYLCASSLEPQGSSGYTFGSGTRLTVV.

CDR3 loop: CASSLYRDGEQFF. Written as DNA, the CDR3 is TGTGCCAGCAGCTTATACAGGGATGGGGAGCAGTTCTTC. The chain uses TRBV11-3 and TRBJ2-1; D might be TRBD1 (6 bases). The germline gives CDR1 SGHNT, CDR2 YENEEA. Trimming shortened V by 2 bases and J by 10 bases, and 12 bases separated the two germline ends. The length of the CDR3 is 13 residues. The full variable domain, its missing parts supplied by reference TRBV11-3 and TRBJ2-1, is EAGVVQSPRYKIIEKKQPVAFWCNPISGHNTLYWYLQNLGQGPELLIRYENEEAVDDSQLPKDRFSAERLKGVDSTLKIQPAELGDSAVYLCASSLYRDGEQFFGPGTRLTVL.

The CDR3 DNA sequence: TGTGCCATCGAGGTTGCAGGGGAGGGCCGCTATGGCTACACCTTC. Its translation: CAIEVAGEGRYGYTF. V and J are TRBV2 and TRBJ1-2, with D perhaps matching TRBD1 (6 bases). The V gene lost 10 bases and the J gene lost 4 bases, with 22 bases spanning the gap. Germline V gene data show CDR1 as SNHLY and CDR2 as FYNNEI. This CDR3 is built from 15 residues.